This T cell receptor (beta chain) was recovered during a study of cytotoxic CD8 clonotypes in ibrutinib-treated CLL. Overall study: Collecting the response samples happened after a median approximately twelve months of treatment, with a range of 6 to 36. Study-level results: The study found public clonotypes uncommon, contracting or stable on treatment. Clonality correlated strongly with circulating CD8+ T cells and exceeded age-matched healthy donors at baseline.

A 1 in 200,000 to 1 in 1 million T cell depth was the sequencing target. Sequencing was performed with immunoSEQ multiplex PCR; in TCRdb, only in-frame clones are kept and a portion is missing. The sample lists 130,000 or so clones, roughly 80% occurring once. With regard to this clone: Antigen specificity is unknown.

The clonotype comes from a human donor with chronic lymphocytic leukemia. Sequencing used PBMCs, obtained after 12 months of ibrutinib treatment.

CDR3 in amino acids: CASSAGWGADTQYF. In DNA form, the CDR3 reads TGTGCCAGCAGCGCCGGGTGGGGTGCAGATACGCAGTATTTT. The chain carries TRBV9 and TRBJ2-3; no clear D gene. CDR3 length equals 14 residues. Trimming shortened V by 3 bases and J by 4 bases, and 12 bases separated the two germline ends. CDR1 SGDLS and CDR2 YYNGEE come from the germline V gene.